Listed below are T cell receptor beta chains from one sample, sequenced in a study of beta chain features in type 1 diabetes. Produced via immunoSEQ multiplex PCR; TCRdb's table is partial and in-frame only. The sample records under 950,000 clones, 15% to 20% being singletons. The sample comprised naive CD4+ T cells from blood. These receptors all come from a woman aged 18-29 years in good health. CDR3s include the opening cysteine and the closing phenylalanine or tryptophan. The order of the fields is J gene, V gene, D gene, clone size, CDR3 protein, CDR3 DNA. D genes are given only for firm matches. Rows give clone size only sometimes, using once, few, many, or a class for an expanded clone.

J gene: TRBJ1-1
V gene: TRBV28
D gene: .
clone size: .
CDR3 protein: CASSLAVNTEAFF
CDR3 DNA: TGTGCCAGCAGTTTAGCAGTGAACACTGAAGCTTTCTTT

J gene: TRBJ1-3
V gene: TRBV4-2
D gene: .
clone size: few
CDR3 protein: CASSVWGTGNTIYF
CDR3 DNA: TGTGCCAGCAGCGTTTGGGGAACTGGAAACACCATATATTTT

J gene: TRBJ2-5
V gene: TRBV19
D gene: TRBD1
clone size: .
CDR3 protein: CASRAGTGGSETQYF
CDR3 DNA: TGTGCCAGTAGGGCCGGGACAGGTGGGTCAGAGACCCAGTACTTC

J gene: TRBJ1-2
V gene: TRBV19
D gene: .
clone size: .
CDR3 protein: CASSLGTANYGYTF
CDR3 DNA: TGTGCCAGTAGCCTCGGGACTGCTAACTATGGCTACACCTTC

J gene: TRBJ2-3
V gene: TRBV19
D gene: .
clone size: few
CDR3 protein: CASSILRLVADTQYF
CDR3 DNA: TGTGCCAGTAGTATTCTTAGGCTAGTGGCAGATACGCAGTATTTT

J gene: TRBJ2-4
V gene: TRBV25-1
D gene: .
clone size: .
CDR3 protein: CASSETGQNIQYF
CDR3 DNA: TGTGCCAGCAGCGAGACAGGCCAAAACATTCAGTACTTC

J gene: TRBJ2-2
V gene: TRBV7-2
D gene: TRBD1
clone size: few
CDR3 protein: CASSSLRQGPGELFF
CDR3 DNA: TGTGCCAGCAGCAGTTTAAGACAGGGGCCCGGGGAGCTGTTTTTT

J gene: TRBJ2-5
V gene: TRBV11-3
D gene: .
clone size: .
CDR3 protein: CASSLGPSQETQYF
CDR3 DNA: TGTGCCAGCAGCTTAGGTCCTTCTCAAGAGACCCAGTACTTC

J gene: TRBJ2-5
V gene: TRBV5-1
D gene: .
clone size: once
CDR3 protein: CASSLGPEETQYF
CDR3 DNA: TGCGCCAGCAGCTTGGGGCCTGAAGAGACCCAGTACTTC

J gene: TRBJ2-5
V gene: TRBV7-2
D gene: .
clone size: few
CDR3 protein: CASSLVVAVQETQYF
CDR3 DNA: TGTGCCAGCAGCTTAGTGGTGGCTGTCCAAGAGACCCAGTACTTC

J gene: TRBJ2-7
V gene: TRBV5-4
D gene: TRBD2
clone size: few
CDR3 protein: CASSDSGRAYEQYF
CDR3 DNA: TGTGCCAGCAGCGATAGCGGGAGGGCCTACGAGCAGTACTTC

J gene: TRBJ1-4
V gene: TRBV6-6
D gene: .
clone size: .
CDR3 protein: CASSPARRAGAEKLFF
CDR3 DNA: TGTGCCAGCAGCCCTGCCCGAAGGGCTGGGGCTGAAAAACTGTTTTTT

J gene: TRBJ2-6
V gene: TRBV7-2
D gene: TRBD2
clone size: .
CDR3 protein: CASSLTSGSTGANVLTF
CDR3 DNA: TGTGCCAGCAGCTTGACTAGCGGGAGTACTGGGGCCAACGTCCTGACTTTC

J gene: TRBJ2-7
V gene: TRBV2
D gene: .
clone size: .
CDR3 protein: CASSEAADRVYEQYF
CDR3 DNA: TGTGCCAGCAGTGAAGCGGCTGACCGGGTCTACGAGCAGTACTTC

J gene: TRBJ2-7
V gene: TRBV29-1
D gene: TRBD1
clone size: .
CDR3 protein: CSVARDRQYEQYF
CDR3 DNA: TGCAGCGTTGCCCGGGACAGACAATACGAGCAGTACTTC

J gene: TRBJ2-2
V gene: TRBV28
D gene: TRBD2
clone size: few
CDR3 protein: CASSLGGSRTGELFF
CDR3 DNA: TGTGCCAGCAGTTTGGGCGGGAGTAGAACCGGGGAGCTGTTTTTT

J gene: TRBJ2-7
V gene: TRBV6-6
D gene: .
clone size: .
CDR3 protein: CASRTGTTREQYF
CDR3 DNA: TGTGCCAGCAGAACCGGGACCACCCGCGAGCAGTACTTC

J gene: TRBJ1-2
V gene: TRBV19
D gene: .
clone size: .
CDR3 protein: CASSLEGRGYTF
CDR3 DNA: TGTGCCAGTAGTTTGGAGGGCCGGGGCTACACCTTC

J gene: TRBJ2-7
V gene: TRBV28
D gene: TRBD1
clone size: few
CDR3 protein: CASSLTQGYEQYF
CDR3 DNA: TGTGCCAGCAGTCTAACACAGGGGTACGAGCAGTACTTC

J gene: TRBJ1-4
V gene: TRBV2
D gene: .
clone size: .
CDR3 protein: CASKGVGKLFF
CDR3 DNA: TGTGCCAGCAAAGGCGTCGGGAAACTGTTTTTT

J gene: TRBJ1-5
V gene: TRBV10-3
D gene: TRBD1
clone size: few
CDR3 protein: CAISERQGDIQPQHF
CDR3 DNA: TGTGCCATCAGTGAAAGACAGGGGGACATTCAGCCCCAGCATTTT

J gene: TRBJ1-1
V gene: TRBV29-1
D gene: TRBD1
clone size: few
CDR3 protein: CSGRSRDREYTSTEAFF
CDR3 DNA: TGCAGCGGAAGGTCTCGGGACAGGGAATATACGAGCACTGAAGCTTTCTTT